The present TCR beta chain was sequenced within a study of CD8 T cells in Susac syndrome. General study points: As the study acknowledged, the number of individuals who were part of its TCR sequencing and HLA analysis was relatively small.

RNA totalling about 0.45 to 1 ug underwent reverse transcription with random hexamers. A multiplex approach, immunoSEQ multiplex PCR, amplified TCR beta CDR3 across 54 Vbeta and 13 Jbeta. TCRdb passed the immunoSEQ multiplex PCR reads through MiXCR, listing each CDR3 protein once. The sample shows approximately 270,000 distinct CDR3 sequences, roughly 95% of them seen only once. J gave up 6 bases and V 6 bases, and 5 bases lay outside the gene matches. The CDR3 loop spans 15 amino acids. With regard to this clonotype: Its antigen is not known.

The study sequenced TCR beta in blood CD8+ and CD4+ T cells. This clonotype was obtained from a human donor with multiple sclerosis. Sequenced sample: CD4+ T cells from PBMCs. V usage is TRBV12-3 or TRBV12-4 and J usage is TRBJ2-1; 13 bases fit TRBD2. The CDR3 bases are TGTGCCAGCAGACCCCGGACTAGCGGGAGCAATGAGCAGTTCTTC. This codes for CASRPRTSGSNEQFF.